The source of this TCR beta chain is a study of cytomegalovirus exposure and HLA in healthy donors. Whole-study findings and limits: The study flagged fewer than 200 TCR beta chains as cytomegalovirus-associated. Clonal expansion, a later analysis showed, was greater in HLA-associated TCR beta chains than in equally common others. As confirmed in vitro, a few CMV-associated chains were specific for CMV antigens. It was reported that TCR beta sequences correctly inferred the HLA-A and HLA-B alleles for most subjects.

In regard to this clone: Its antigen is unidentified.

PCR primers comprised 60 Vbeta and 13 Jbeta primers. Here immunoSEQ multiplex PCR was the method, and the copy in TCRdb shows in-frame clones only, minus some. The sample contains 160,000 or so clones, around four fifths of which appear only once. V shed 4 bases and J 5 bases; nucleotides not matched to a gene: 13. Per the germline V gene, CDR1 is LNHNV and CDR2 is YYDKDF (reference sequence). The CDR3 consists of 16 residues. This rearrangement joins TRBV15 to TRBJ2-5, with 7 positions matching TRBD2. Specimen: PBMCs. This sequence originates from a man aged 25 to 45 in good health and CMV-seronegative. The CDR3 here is CATSKLDGGGLETQYF. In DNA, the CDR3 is TGTGCCACCAGCAAACTGGACGGGGGAGGGTTGGAGACCCAGTACTTC.